A selection of T cell receptor beta chains follows, all from one sample in a study of CD8+ T cells in alopecia areata. TCRdb's table, derived via immunoSEQ multiplex PCR, lists solely in-frame clones and lacks some. In the table there are some 110,000 clones, about three fifths of which are singletons. The material sequenced was CD8+ T cells sorted from blood, taken at week 24, from a patient treated with tofacitinib. The source of these receptors is a human donor with alopecia areata. Each CDR3 is given with its conserved first and last residue. A D gene is named only where the DNA matches it firmly. Clone size is not always given. Where it is, it says once, few, many or a class for expanded clones.

TRBV6-1	-	14	-	TRBJ2-6	TGTGCCAGCAGTGAAAACTCTGGGGCCAACGTCCTGACTTTC	CASSENSGANVLTF
TRBV5-1	-	14	-	TRBJ1-1	TGCGCCAGCAGCTCGGGACACGGGAACACTGAAGCTTTCTTT	CASSSGHGNTEAFF
TRBV4-1	TRBD2	17	-	TRBJ2-7	TGCGCCAGCAGCCAAGCCCCCCGGGAGGCCAGCTCCTACGAGCAGTACTTC	CASSQAPREASSYEQYF
TRBV5-1	-	12	-	TRBJ2-7	TGCGCCAGCAGCTTGGAGAGCTACGAGCAGTACTTC	CASSLESYEQYF
TRBV5-1	-	13	-	TRBJ1-2	TGCGCCAGCAGCGCAGGACTAGGCTATGGCTACACCTTC	CASSAGLGYGYTF
TRBV27	-	13	-	TRBJ1-2	TGTGCCAGCAGAATCGGACAGAGCTATGGCTACACCTTC	CASRIGQSYGYTF
TRBV19	TRBD2	16	once	TRBJ2-5	TGTGCCAGTAGTATCGGCCTAGCGGGGCCCCAAGAGACCCAGTACTTC	CASSIGLAGPQETQYF
TRBV5-6	-	12	-	TRBJ2-2	TGTGCCAGCAGCTTAGGTTCCGGGGAGCTGTTTTTT	CASSLGSGELFF
TRBV7-9	-	15	once	TRBJ1-1	TGTGCCAGCAGCTTAGGAATAGGAATAGGCGCCGAAGCTTTCTTT	CASSLGIGIGAEAFF
TRBV28	-	14	once	TRBJ2-7	TGTGCCAGCAGTTTAAGAACAGAGGAGTACGAGCAGTACTTC	CASSLRTEEYEQYF
TRBV9	-	14	-	TRBJ2-3	TGTGCCAGCAGCGTAGTGACTGAACCTGCGGCGCAGTATTTT	CASSVVTEPAAQYF
TRBV4-1	-	14	few	TRBJ2-3	TGCGCCAGCAGCCAAGAGGGCAGGACAGATACGCAGTATTTT	CASSQEGRTDTQYF
TRBV7-9	-	14	-	TRBJ1-6	TGTGCCAGCAGCACCGGACTCCTCGATTCACCCCTCCACTTT	CASSTGLLDSPLHF
TRBV30	TRBD1	17	-	TRBJ1-2	TGTGCCTCTCAAACCCCGGACAGGGAGAAATACTTCTATGGCTACACCTTC	CASQTPDREKYFYGYTF
TRBV9	-	16	-	TRBJ2-3	TGTGCCAGCAGCGTAACAAACGGGCGATACACAGATACGCAGTATTTT	CASSVTNGRYTDTQYF
TRBV27	TRBD2	14	-	TRBJ2-7	TGTGCCAGCAGTCTAGCGGGGGGGCCGGGTGAGCAGTACTTC	CASSLAGGPGEQYF
TRBV29-1	TRBD1	16	-	TRBJ1-1	TGCAGCGTTGAAGATTGGTCGGACAGGCCGGAGGGAGAAGCTTTCTTT	CSVEDWSDRPEGEAFF
TRBV30	-	13	-	TRBJ2-5	TGTGCCTGGAGTTACGGGGCGCAAGAGACCCAGTACTTC	CAWSYGAQETQYF
TRBV6-4	-	15	few	TRBJ2-2	TGTGCCAGCAGTGAAACGGGGGCAAACACCGGGGAGCTGTTTTTT	CASSETGANTGELFF
TRBV6-5	-	15	-	TRBJ2-2	TGTGCCAGCAGTGCTCGGGACCCCGGAACCGGGGAGCTGTTTTTT	CASSARDPGTGELFF
TRBV7-9	-	14	-	TRBJ2-3	TGTGCCAGCAGCTTATCAGTGAGGCTAGATACGCAGTATTTT	CASSLSVRLDTQYF
TRBV5-6	-	14	-	TRBJ2-7	TGTGCCAGCAGCTTGGGTAGCAGCACCTACGAGCAGTACTTC	CASSLGSSTYEQYF
TRBV5-6	TRBD1	14	once	TRBJ2-7	TGTGCCAGCAGCAAGAGCGACAGGGGGCACGAGCAGTACTTC	CASSKSDRGHEQYF
TRBV4-1	-	16	-	TRBJ1-1	TGCGCCAGCAGCCACCCCGAGGACGGTGTGAACACTGAAGCTTTCTTT	CASSHPEDGVNTEAFF
TRBV27	TRBD2	14	-	TRBJ2-1	TGTGCCAGCCATTGGGCTAGCGGGGGGGGTGAGCAGTTCTTC	CASHWASGGGEQFF
TRBV6-5	-	16	-	TRBJ1-1	TGTGCCAGCAGTTACCCGAGTGCCGGGGGAGATGGTGAAGCTTTCTTT	CASSYPSAGGDGEAFF
TRBV5-6	-	12	-	TRBJ2-4	TGTGCCAGCAGCTTGGATTCGGACATTCAGTACTTC	CASSLDSDIQYF
TRBV10-3	TRBD2	16	-	TRBJ2-5	TGTGCCATCAGTGAGGAGGGACTAGCGGGGGTGGAGACCCAGTACTTC	CAISEEGLAGVETQYF
TRBV30	TRBD2	13	once	TRBJ2-1	TGTGCCTGGAGTGAACGGACTAGCTATGAGCAGTTCTTC	CAWSERTSYEQFF
TRBV13	-	14	-	TRBJ1-4	TGTGCCAGCAGCTTAATGGGGGAAAATGAAAAACTGTTTTTT	CASSLMGENEKLFF
TRBV29-1	-	13	-	TRBJ2-7	TGCAGCGTTCAACGGCTTGATTCCTACGAGCAGTACTTC	CSVQRLDSYEQYF